This T cell receptor beta chain was captured in a study of blood T cells in healthy people across ages (dated by TCRdb to the mid-2010s). At the level of the whole study: In model experiments, roughly one uniquely barcoded TCR beta cDNA molecule per two T cells was captured by template switching. To track age-related changes in TCR beta repertoire diversity, the study relied on deep sequencing normalized with unique cDNA molecular identifiers. To avoid experimental bias, donors of different ages were distributed randomly across sequencing lanes. For two donors (one aged 18 to 29 and one aged 80 or older), the study analyzed two additional independent replicas of 1 million unique cDNA reads from the same blood draw. The donors were divided into four age groups: young (average around 16 years), middle-aged (approximately 39), aged (about 56) and long-lived (roughly 88).

Libraries were made using 5' RACE. Sequencing instrument: Illumina HiSeq 2500. A second PCR of about 6 to 12 cycles was run with a J-beta primer mix and a sample-barcoded 5' primer. A template-switch 5' adaptor carrying 12 random nucleotides introduced a unique molecular identifier onto each TCR beta cDNA molecule. Each sample yielded at least 3 million CDR3-containing paired-end reads. First-strand cDNA synthesis was performed from all RNA using the Mint cDNA synthesis kit, with priming by a TRBC-specific oligonucleotide. Following uracil-DNA glycosylase treatment, all cDNA underwent a first 18-cycle PCR with the universal primers M1SS and BC2_uni_R. In the source study's methods: Each sample was normalized by randomly selecting 1 million high-quality reads, each carrying a distinct molecular identifier. Instead of being binned into consensus sequences, reads with shared molecular identifiers were discarded. MiTCR, set to a Q25 quality threshold and the strictest error-elimination algorithm, was used for CDR3 identification, clonotype clustering and error correction. A nonparametric unseen species model with Euler transformation was used to estimate lower-bound total TCR beta diversity. TCRdb trimmed the raw reads at Q25, called clones with MiXCR and kept productive beta chains. Rows are unified per CDR3 protein, each entry keeping the most common DNA and genes. The V and J calls here are based on TCRdb, not the publication. The sample data list 1.5 million to 2 million distinct CDR3 sequences, and about 32% of these were observed just once. The top ten clonotypes cover roughly 10% of the sample.

The donors were 40 or so Caucasian individuals from Russia, aged roughly 6 to 100 years, who were systemically healthy. Each donor gave ten milliliters of peripheral blood, collected into EDTA-treated Vacutainer tubes. PBMCs were isolated by Ficoll-Paque density-gradient centrifugation, with at least 6 million obtained per sample. Total RNA was extracted from PBMCs with Trizol reagent, with at least 6 micrograms obtained per sample. Naive CD45RAhigh/CD27high T cell percentages were measured by flow cytometry on a PBMC aliquot from every donor. Points the paper makes about the study in general: Compared with the aged group, the long-lived group had more naive CD4+ T cells, fewer expanded clones and increased TCR diversity, a pattern suggesting age selection. As age increased, observed TCR beta diversity per million T cells dropped in a roughly linear way, and a significant reduction was already evident by age approximately 40. Estimates of total diversity from one million sequenced T cells were regarded as lower bounds and underestimates. Conclusive comparison of naive and antigen-experienced compartments was prevented by the profiling of bulk unsorted PBMCs. A strong correlation was found between observed TCR beta diversity and the percentage of naive T cells measured by flow cytometry. Because the CMV infection status of the donors was unknown, age-related changes in expanded clonotypes may potentially have been confounded.

In the case of this clonotype: This receptor's antigen is unknown. No much larger clonotype is one base removed from it; base qualities were not supplied.

Sequences MNHEY (CDR1) and SMNVEV (CDR2) are obtained from the germline V gene (reference sequence). From cysteine to phenylalanine, the CDR3 is 17 amino acids long. Only CDR3 DNA is held: 51 bases, read in frame from base 1. V has 7 bases trimmed and J has 0 bases trimmed; junction bases matching no gene number 13. In this chain, TRBV27 is recombined with TRBJ2-3; TRBD1 lines up with 7 middle nucleotides. The material sequenced was blood. The receptor's source is a woman in her twenties or thirties in good health. The nucleotide sequence reads as follows: TGTGCCAGCACCCCGGGACAGAGGGGAACTAGCACAGATACGCAGTATTTT. It encodes CASTPGQRGTSTDTQYF.